This is a list of T cell receptor beta chains from one sample in a study of blood T cell repertoires in COVID-19. Sequencing was performed with immunoSEQ multiplex PCR; in TCRdb, only in-frame clones are kept and a portion is missing. The data show about 310,000 clones, over 75% seen once. The sample taken for sequencing was PBMCs or T cells enriched from blood (not recorded which). These receptors all come from a woman between 40 and 50 years old who had recovered from COVID-19. Both conserved end residues are trimmed from each CDR3. The order of the fields is V gene, D gene, clone size, J gene, CDR3 protein. D genes are given only for firm matches. Not every row has a clone size; where given, it reads once, few, many or a size class.

>TRBV4-1|.|.|TRBJ2-3
ASSQEPLAGTDTQY
>TRBV3-1/TRBV3-2|TRBD2|.|TRBJ2-1
ASSYGALAGGPSYNEQF
>TRBV3-1/TRBV3-2|.|once|TRBJ1-6
ASSQEAQPGVSYNSPLH
>TRBV20-1|.|few|TRBJ2-1
SARRVTEQF
>TRBV19|.|few|TRBJ2-7
ASSISSETGSYEQY
>TRBV27|TRBD1|few|TRBJ2-7
ASSTTGGALRVQY
>TRBV7-9|.|.|TRBJ2-7
ASSFLGGGGSYEQY
>TRBV13|.|.|TRBJ2-7
ASSLGGPLYEQY
>TRBV7-2|TRBD1|.|TRBJ2-2
ASSYGTGAGGGELF
>TRBV7-9|TRBD1|.|TRBJ2-7
ASRQGISYEQY
>TRBV7-2|TRBD2|few|TRBJ2-3
ASSSGLAADTQY
>TRBV2|.|.|TRBJ2-7
ASRFNEQY
>TRBV29-1|TRBD2|.|TRBJ2-1
SVEPRGTSGGNEQF
>TRBV5-6|.|.|TRBJ1-5
ASSAQVSGNQPQH
>TRBV27|.|.|TRBJ2-7
ASRGTGEYLAGEIYEQY
>TRBV5-3|TRBD2|.|TRBJ2-1
ARSFLLAESYNEQF